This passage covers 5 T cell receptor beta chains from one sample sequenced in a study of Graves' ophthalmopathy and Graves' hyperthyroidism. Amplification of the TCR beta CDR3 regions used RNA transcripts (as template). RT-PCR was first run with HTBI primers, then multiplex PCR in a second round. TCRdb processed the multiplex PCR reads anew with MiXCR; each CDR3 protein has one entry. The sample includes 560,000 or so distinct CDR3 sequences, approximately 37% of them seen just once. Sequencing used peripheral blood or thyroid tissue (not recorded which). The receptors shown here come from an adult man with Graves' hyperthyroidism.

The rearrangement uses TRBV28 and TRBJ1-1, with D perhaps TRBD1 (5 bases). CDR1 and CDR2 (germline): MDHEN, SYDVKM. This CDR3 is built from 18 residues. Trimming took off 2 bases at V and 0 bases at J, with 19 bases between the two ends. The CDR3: CASSLRLVAGTMNTEAFF. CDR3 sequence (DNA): TGTGCCAGCAGTTTAAGGCTTGTTGCAGGGACGATGAACACTGAAGCTTTCTTT.

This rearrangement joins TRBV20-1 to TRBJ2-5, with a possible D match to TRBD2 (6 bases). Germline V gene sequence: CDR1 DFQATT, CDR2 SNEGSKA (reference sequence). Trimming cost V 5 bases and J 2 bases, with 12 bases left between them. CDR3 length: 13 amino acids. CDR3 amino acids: CSAGGAGQETQYF. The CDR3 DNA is TGCAGTGCTGGCGGGGCGGGACAAGAGACCCAGTACTTC.

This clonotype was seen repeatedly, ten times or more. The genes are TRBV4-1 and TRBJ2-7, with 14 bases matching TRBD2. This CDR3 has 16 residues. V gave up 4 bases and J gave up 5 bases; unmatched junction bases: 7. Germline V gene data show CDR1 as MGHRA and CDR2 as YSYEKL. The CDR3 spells CASSPQPGLAGDEQYF. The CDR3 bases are TGCGCCAGCAGCCCACAGCCGGGACTAGCGGGAGACGAGCAGTACTTC.

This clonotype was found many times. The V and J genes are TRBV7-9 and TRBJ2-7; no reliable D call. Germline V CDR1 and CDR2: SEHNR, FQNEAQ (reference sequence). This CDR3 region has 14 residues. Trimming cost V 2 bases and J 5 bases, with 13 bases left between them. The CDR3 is CASSLQELPDEQYF. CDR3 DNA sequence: TGTGCCAGCAGCTTACAGGAGCTCCCCGACGAGCAGTACTTC. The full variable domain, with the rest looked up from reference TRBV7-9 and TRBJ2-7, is DTGVSQNPRHKITKRGQNVTFRCDPISEHNRLYWYRQTLGQGPEFLTYFQNEAQLEKSRLLSDRFSAERPKGSFSTLEIQRTEQGDSAMYLCASSLQELPDEQYFGPGTRLTVT.

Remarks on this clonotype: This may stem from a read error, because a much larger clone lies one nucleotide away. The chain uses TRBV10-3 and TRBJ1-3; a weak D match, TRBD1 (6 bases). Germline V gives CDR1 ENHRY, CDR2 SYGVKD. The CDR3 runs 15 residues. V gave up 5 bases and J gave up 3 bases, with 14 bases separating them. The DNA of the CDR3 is TGTGCCATCAGTCGACAGGAGGCCTTTGGAAACACCATATATTTT. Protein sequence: CAISRQEAFGNTIYF.